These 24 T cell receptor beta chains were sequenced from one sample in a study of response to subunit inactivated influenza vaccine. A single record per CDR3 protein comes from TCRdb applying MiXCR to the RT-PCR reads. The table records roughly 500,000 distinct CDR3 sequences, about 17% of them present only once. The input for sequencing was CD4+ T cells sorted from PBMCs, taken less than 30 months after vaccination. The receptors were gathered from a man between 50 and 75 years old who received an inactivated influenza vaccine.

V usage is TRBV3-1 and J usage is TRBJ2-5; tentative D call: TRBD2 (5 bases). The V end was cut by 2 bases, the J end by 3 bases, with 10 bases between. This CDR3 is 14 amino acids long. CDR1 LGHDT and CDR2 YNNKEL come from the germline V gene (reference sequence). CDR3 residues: CASSQFNGKETQYF. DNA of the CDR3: TGTGCCAGCAGCCAATTCAACGGGAAAGAGACCCAGTACTTC.

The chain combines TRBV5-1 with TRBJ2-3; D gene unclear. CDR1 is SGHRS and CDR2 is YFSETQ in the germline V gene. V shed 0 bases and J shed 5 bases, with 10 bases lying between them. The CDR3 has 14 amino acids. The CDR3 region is CASSLGRFEDTQYF. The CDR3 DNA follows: TGCGCCAGCAGCTTGGGCAGGTTTGAAGATACGCAGTATTTT.

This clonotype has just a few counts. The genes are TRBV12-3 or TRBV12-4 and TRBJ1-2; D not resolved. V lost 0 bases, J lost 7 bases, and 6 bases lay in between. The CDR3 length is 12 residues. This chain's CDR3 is CASSLAHGGYTF. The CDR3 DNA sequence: TGTGCCAGCAGTTTAGCGCACGGTGGCTACACCTTC.

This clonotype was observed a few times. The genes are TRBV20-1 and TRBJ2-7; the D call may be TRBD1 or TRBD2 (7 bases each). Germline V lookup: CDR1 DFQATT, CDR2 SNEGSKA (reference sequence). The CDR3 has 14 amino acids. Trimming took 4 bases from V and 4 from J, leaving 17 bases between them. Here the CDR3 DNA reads TGCAGTGCTACCCCAGGGGGGGGTGTATACGAGCAGTACTTC. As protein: CSATPGGGVYEQYF.

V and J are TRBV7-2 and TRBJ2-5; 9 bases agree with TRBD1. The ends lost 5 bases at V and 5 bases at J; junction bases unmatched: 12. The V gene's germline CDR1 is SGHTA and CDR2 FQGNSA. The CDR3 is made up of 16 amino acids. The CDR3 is CASSEQYRGQRETQYF. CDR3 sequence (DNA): TGTGCCAGCAGCGAGCAGTACAGGGGGCAACGGGAGACCCAGTACTTC. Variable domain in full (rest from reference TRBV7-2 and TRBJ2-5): GAGVSQSPSNKVTEKGKDVELRCDPISGHTALYWYRQSLGQGLEFLIYFQGNSAPDKSGLPSDRFSAERTGGSVSTLTIQRTQQEDSAVYLCASSEQYRGQRETQYFGPGTRLLVL.

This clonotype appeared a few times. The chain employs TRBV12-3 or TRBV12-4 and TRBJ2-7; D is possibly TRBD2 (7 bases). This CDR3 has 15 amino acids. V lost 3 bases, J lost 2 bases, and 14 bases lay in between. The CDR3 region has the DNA TGTGCCAGCAGTTTCGGGGGGCCCCCGACCTACGAGCAGTACTTC. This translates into CASSFGGPPTYEQYF.

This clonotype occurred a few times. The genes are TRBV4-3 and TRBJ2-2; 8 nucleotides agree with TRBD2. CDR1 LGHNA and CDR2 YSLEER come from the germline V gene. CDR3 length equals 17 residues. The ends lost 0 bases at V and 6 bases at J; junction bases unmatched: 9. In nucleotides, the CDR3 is TGCGCCAGCAGCCAAGATAGCACCTTCGGGGGGGCCGGGGAGCTGTTTTTT. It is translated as CASSQDSTFGGAGELFF.

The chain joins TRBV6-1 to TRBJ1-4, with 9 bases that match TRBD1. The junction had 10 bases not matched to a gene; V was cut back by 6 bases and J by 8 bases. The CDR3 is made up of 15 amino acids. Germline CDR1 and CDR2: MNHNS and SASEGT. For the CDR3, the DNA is TGTGCCAGCAGGGCACAGGGGGCGGTCGTCGAAAAACTGTTTTTT. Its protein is CASRAQGAVVEKLFF.

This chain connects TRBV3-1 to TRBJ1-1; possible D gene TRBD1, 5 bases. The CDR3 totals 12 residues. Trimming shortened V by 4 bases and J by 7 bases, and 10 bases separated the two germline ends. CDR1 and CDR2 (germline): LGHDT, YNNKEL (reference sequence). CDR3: CASSLPGLEAFF. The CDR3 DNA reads TGTGCCAGCAGCCTCCCGGGACTTGAAGCTTTCTTT.

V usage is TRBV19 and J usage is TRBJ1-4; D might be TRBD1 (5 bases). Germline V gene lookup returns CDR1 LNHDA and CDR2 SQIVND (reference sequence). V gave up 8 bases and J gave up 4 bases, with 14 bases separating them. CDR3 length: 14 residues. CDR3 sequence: CASALGRLNEKLFF. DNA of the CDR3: TGTGCCAGTGCCCTGGGGCGGCTTAATGAAAAACTGTTTTTT.

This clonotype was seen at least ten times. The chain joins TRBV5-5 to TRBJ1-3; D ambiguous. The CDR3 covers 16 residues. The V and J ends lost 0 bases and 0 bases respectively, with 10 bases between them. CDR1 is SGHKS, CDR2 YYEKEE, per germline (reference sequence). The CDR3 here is CASSLARISSGNTIYF. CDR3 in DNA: TGTGCCAGCAGCTTGGCCCGAATAAGCTCTGGAAACACCATATATTTT.

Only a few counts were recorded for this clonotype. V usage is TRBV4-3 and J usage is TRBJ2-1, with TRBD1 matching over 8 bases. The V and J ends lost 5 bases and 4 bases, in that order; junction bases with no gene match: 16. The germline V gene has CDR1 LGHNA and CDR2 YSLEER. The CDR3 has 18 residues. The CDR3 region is CASSAAGGLAKLYNEQFF. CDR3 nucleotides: TGCGCCAGCAGCGCAGCAGGGGGCTTAGCGAAGCTTTACAATGAGCAGTTCTTC.

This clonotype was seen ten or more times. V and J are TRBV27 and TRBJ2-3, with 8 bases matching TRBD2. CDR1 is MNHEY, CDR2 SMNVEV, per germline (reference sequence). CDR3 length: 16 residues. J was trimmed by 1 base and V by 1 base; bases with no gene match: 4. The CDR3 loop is CASSLFGLARTDTQYF. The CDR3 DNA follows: TGTGCCAGCAGTTTATTCGGACTAGCTCGCACAGATACGCAGTATTTT.

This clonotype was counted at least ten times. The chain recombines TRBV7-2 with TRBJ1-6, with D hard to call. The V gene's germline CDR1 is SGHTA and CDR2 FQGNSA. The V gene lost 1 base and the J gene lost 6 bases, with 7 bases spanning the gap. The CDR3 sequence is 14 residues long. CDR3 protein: CASSLGMSNSPLHF. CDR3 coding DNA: TGTGCCAGCAGCTTAGGCATGTCTAATTCACCCCTCCACTTT.

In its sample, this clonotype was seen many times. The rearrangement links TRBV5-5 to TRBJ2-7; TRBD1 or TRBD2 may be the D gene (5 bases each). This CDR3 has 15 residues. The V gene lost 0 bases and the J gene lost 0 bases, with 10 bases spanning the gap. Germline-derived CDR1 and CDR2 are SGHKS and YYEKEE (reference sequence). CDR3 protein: CASSLAGTSSYEQYF. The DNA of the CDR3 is TGTGCCAGCAGCTTGGCAGGGACGTCCTCCTACGAGCAGTACTTC.

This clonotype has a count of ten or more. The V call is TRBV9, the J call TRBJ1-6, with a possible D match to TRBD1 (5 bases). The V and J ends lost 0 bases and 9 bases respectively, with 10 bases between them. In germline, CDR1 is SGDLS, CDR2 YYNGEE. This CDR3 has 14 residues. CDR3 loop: CASSVVGTGSPLHF. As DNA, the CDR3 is TGTGCCAGCAGCGTAGTGGGGACGGGTTCACCCCTCCACTTT.

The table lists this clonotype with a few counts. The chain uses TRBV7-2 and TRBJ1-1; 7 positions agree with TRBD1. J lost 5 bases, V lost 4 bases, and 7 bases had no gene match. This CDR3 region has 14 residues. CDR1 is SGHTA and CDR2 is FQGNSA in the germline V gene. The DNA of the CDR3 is TGTGCCAGCAGCTCGCGACAGGGATTTACTGAAGCTTTCTTT. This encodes CASSSRQGFTEAFF. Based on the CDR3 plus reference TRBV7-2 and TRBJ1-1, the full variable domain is GAGVSQSPSNKVTEKGKDVELRCDPISGHTALYWYRQSLGQGLEFLIYFQGNSAPDKSGLPSDRFSAERTGGSVSTLTIQRTQQEDSAVYLCASSSRQGFTEAFFGQGTRLTVV.

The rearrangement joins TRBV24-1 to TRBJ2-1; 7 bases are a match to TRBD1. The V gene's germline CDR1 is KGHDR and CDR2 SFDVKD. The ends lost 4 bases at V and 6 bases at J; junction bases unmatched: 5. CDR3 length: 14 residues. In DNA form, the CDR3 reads TGTGCCACCAGTGACCGAACAGGGGTCAATGAGCAGTTCTTC. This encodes CATSDRTGVNEQFF.

CDR3 amino acids: CASSQGEGRYEQYF. Written as DNA, the CDR3 is TGTGCCAGCAGCCAAGGGGAGGGAAGATACGAGCAGTACTTC. The V and J genes are TRBV3-1 and TRBJ2-7, with 7 bases fitting TRBD2. CDR1 and CDR2 from the germline V gene are LGHDT and YNNKEL (reference sequence). This CDR3 has 14 amino acids. V trimming: 1 base; J trimming: 4 bases; junction bases outside the gene matches: 4.

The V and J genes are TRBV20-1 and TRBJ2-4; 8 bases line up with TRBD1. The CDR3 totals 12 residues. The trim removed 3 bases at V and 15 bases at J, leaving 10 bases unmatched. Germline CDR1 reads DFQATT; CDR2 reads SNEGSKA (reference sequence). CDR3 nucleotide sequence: TGCAGTGCTAGGGAAGGACAGGGTCGAAGGTACTTC. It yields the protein CSAREGQGRRYF.

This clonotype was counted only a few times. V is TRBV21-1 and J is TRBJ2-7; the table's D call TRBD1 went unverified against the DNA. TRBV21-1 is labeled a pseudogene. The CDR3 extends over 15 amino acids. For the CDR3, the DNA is TGTGCCAGCAGCGGCCGGACAAAAATTCCGTACGAGCAGTACTTC. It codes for CASSGRTKIPYEQYF.

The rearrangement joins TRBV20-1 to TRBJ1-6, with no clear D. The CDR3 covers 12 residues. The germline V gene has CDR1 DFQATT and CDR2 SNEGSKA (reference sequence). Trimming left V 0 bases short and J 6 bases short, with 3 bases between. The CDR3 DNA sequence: TGCAGTGCTAGAGATGTTAATTCACCCCTCCACTTT. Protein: CSARDVNSPLHF.

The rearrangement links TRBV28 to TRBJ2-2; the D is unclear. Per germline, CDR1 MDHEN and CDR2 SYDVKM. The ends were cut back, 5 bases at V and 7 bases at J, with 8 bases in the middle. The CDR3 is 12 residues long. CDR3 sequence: CASSPSVGELFF. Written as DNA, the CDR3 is TGTGCCAGCAGTCCCTCTGTCGGGGAGCTGTTTTTT.

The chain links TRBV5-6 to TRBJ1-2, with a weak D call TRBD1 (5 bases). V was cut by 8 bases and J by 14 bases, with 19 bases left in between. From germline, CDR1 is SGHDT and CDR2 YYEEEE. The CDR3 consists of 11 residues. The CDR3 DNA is TGTGCCAGTTCAGGGACTGCCTCCTGGACCTTC. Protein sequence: CASSGTASWTF.